The 32 T cell receptor beta chains below come from one sample, sequenced in a study of T-cell memory formation after mild COVID-19. TCRdb reanalysed the 5' RACE reads using MiXCR and keeps one entry per CDR3 protein. The data hold approximately 350,000 distinct CDR3 sequences, with over 10% observed a single time. The specimen was PBMCs or a T cell subset sorted from them (not recorded which). The receptors originated from a man younger than 35 who had mild COVID-19 (a few samples of this study predate the infection). Cell type and time point are not known.

This clonotype was found many times. The chain uses TRBV27 and TRBJ2-4, with a tentative D call TRBD1 (5 bases). The CDR3 is 12 residues long. Trimming took 5 bases from V and 10 from J, leaving 12 bases between them. Germline V gene sequence: CDR1 MNHEY, CDR2 SMNVEV (reference sequence). CDR3 coding DNA: TGTGCCAGCAGTATAGGCCCAGGGATTCAGTACTTC. Protein sequence: CASSIGPGIQYF.

The rearrangement uses TRBV19 and TRBJ2-7; unclear D gene. Per germline, CDR1 LNHDA and CDR2 SQIVND (reference sequence). The ends were cut back, 3 bases at V and 0 bases at J, with 15 bases in the middle. The CDR3 is made up of 16 amino acids. The CDR3: CASSIGPALSSYEQYF. DNA for the CDR3: TGTGCCAGTAGTATTGGGCCTGCCCTCAGCTCCTACGAGCAGTACTTC.

The V gene is TRBV7-9, the J gene TRBJ2-3; 7 bases are a match to TRBD1. This CDR3 region has 17 residues. Germline CDR1 reads SEHNR; CDR2 reads FQNEAQ (reference sequence). V trimming: 2 bases; J trimming: 0 bases; junction bases outside the gene matches: 8. Here the CDR3 reads CASSLKHRGSSTDTQYF. In nucleotides, the CDR3 is TGTGCCAGCAGCTTAAAGCACAGGGGCTCTAGCACAGATACGCAGTATTTT.

The genes are TRBV3-1 and TRBJ1-5; 7 bases are shared with TRBD1. The CDR3 consists of 17 residues. V shed 1 base, J shed 5 bases, and the junction held 11 bases outside the gene matches. Per germline, CDR1 LGHDT and CDR2 YNNKEL (reference sequence). Here the CDR3 DNA reads TGTGCCAGCAGCCAAGGTAGGGGGCTGGGGGCCTATCAGCCCCAGCATTTT. Its protein product is CASSQGRGLGAYQPQHF.

The rearrangement joins TRBV6-6 to TRBJ2-7, with a weak D call TRBD1 (7 bases). CDR1 is MNHNY and CDR2 is SVGAGI in the germline V gene (reference sequence). Between the trimmed V and J ends, which lost 2 bases and 2 bases, there was a span of 13 bases. This CDR3 comprises 15 residues. The CDR3 region is CASSYPGRGAYEQYF. CDR3 DNA sequence: TGTGCCAGCAGTTACCCGGGCAGGGGGGCCTACGAGCAGTACTTC.

This chain links TRBV27 with TRBJ2-7, with TRBD2 as a possible D gene (6 bases). Germline V lookup: CDR1 MNHEY, CDR2 SMNVEV (reference sequence). V dropped 3 bases and J dropped 6 bases, with 21 bases sitting between them. The CDR3 is made up of 16 amino acids. CDR3 sequence: CASSFAGPGQAGEQYF. CDR3 bases: TGTGCCAGCAGTTTTGCCGGTCCGGGCCAAGCGGGCGAGCAGTACTTC.

The gene calls are TRBV6-6 and TRBJ2-7; the D call may be TRBD1 or TRBD2 (5 bases each). Trimming took 9 bases from V and 5 from J, leaving 8 bases between them. CDR1 and CDR2 from the germline V gene are MNHNY and SVGAGI (reference sequence). The CDR3 consists of 10 residues. The CDR3 region is CASWGNEQYF. The CDR3, as DNA: TGTGCCAGTTGGGGGAACGAGCAGTACTTC.

This clonotype occurred a few times. The chain is built from TRBV24-1 and TRBJ2-1, with TRBD2 matching over 8 bases. CDR3 length equals 15 residues. From germline, CDR1 is KGHDR and CDR2 SFDVKD. V was pared by 2 bases and J by 5 bases, with 4 bases of the junction left unmatched. The CDR3 bases are TGTGCCACCAGTGATTCTAGGCGGGGGGACAATGAGCAGTTCTTC. Translation gives CATSDSRRGDNEQFF.

This clonotype was counted a few times. The CDR3 DNA reads TGTGCCAGCAGTGACGGGACTAGCGGGGGCGAGCAGTACTTC. This gives the protein CASSDGTSGGEQYF. The rearrangement joins TRBV6-4 to TRBJ2-7; 14 bases fit TRBD2. This CDR3 comprises 14 residues. Germline CDR1 MRHNA, CDR2 SNTAGT. The V and J ends lost 2 bases and 6 bases, in that order; junction bases with no gene match: 0.

This chain connects TRBV12-3 or TRBV12-4 to TRBJ1-1, with a possible D match to TRBD1 (6 bases). V lost 6 bases and J lost 2, with 16 bases in between. The CDR3 contains 15 residues. The chain's CDR3 is CASRAGRGGNTEAFF. DNA for the CDR3: TGTGCCAGCAGAGCCGGAAGGGGGGGTAACACTGAAGCTTTCTTT.

This CDR3 reads CASSFTKRETQYF. CDR3 coding DNA: TGTGCCAGCAGCTTTACGAAAAGAGAGACCCAGTACTTC. The V gene is TRBV7-2, the J gene TRBJ2-5; D remains ambiguous. The CDR3 is 13 residues long. The V gene lost 3 bases and the J gene lost 4 bases, with 9 bases spanning the gap. CDR1 is SGHTA and CDR2 is FQGNSA in the germline V gene.

The rearrangement joins TRBV5-5 to TRBJ2-3; D may correspond to TRBD1 or TRBD2 (6 bases each). The CDR3 loop spans 13 amino acids. The germline gives CDR1 SGHKS, CDR2 YYEKEE (reference sequence). Between the trimmed V and J ends, which lost 1 base and 10 bases, there was a span of 13 bases. This chain's CDR3 is CASSLLEGGAQYF. CDR3 coding DNA: TGTGCCAGCAGCTTGTTGGAGGGGGGTGCGCAGTATTTT.

The rearrangement joins TRBV11-2 to TRBJ2-7; no definite D call. The CDR3 spans 14 residues. CDR1 SGHAT and CDR2 FQNNGV come from the germline V gene. Deletions cut 0 bases from V and 2 bases from J, with 8 bases between. In DNA form, the CDR3 reads TGTGCCAGCAGCTTAGATACGGGCCCCTACGAGCAGTACTTC. This sequence encodes CASSLDTGPYEQYF.

V and J are TRBV21-1 and TRBJ2-7; the table's D call of TRBD2 was not tested on the DNA. TRBV21-1 is given as a pseudogene. CDR3 length: 16 residues. The DNA for the CDR3 is TGTGCCAGCCCTAACTCGCGGCAGTTGAGCTCCTACGAGCAGTACGTC. It encodes CASPNSRQLSSYEQYV.

The chain recombines TRBV5-1 with TRBJ1-1; D ambiguous. This CDR3 contains 14 residues. The germline V and J ends were trimmed by 1 base and 6 bases, with 13 bases remaining between them. Germline CDR1 and CDR2: SGHRS and YFSETQ. CDR3 residues: CASSLKAVWSEAFF. Here the CDR3 DNA reads TGCGCCAGCAGCTTGAAGGCAGTTTGGTCTGAAGCTTTCTTT.

In this sample, this clonotype turned up once. V gene TRBV5-1 combines with J gene TRBJ1-2; TRBD1 aligns across 9 bases. Germline lookup yields CDR1 SGHRS and CDR2 YFSETQ. V shed 2 bases and J 3 bases; nucleotides not matched to a gene: 5. This CDR3 has 15 residues. CDR3 nucleotides: TGCGCCAGCAGCTTACAGGGGGCGGAAGACTATGGCTACACCTTC. This translates into CASSLQGAEDYGYTF. The full variable domain, completed using reference TRBV5-1 and TRBJ1-2, is KAGVTQTPRYLIKTRGQQVTLSCSPISGHRSVSWYQQTPGQGLQFLFEYFSETQRNKGNFPGRFSGRQFSNSRSEMNVSTLELGDSALYLCASSLQGAEDYGYTFGSGTRLTVV.

This clonotype has a handful of counts. The CDR3 DNA sequence: TGTGCCAGCAGCTTAGTCCCGAGCCATGAAGCTTTCTTT. This codes for CASSLVPSHEAFF. The genes are TRBV11-2 and TRBJ1-1; no clear D. This CDR3 spans 13 amino acids. CDR1 and CDR2 from the germline V gene are SGHAT and FQNNGV. V was pared by 1 base and J by 7 bases, with 10 bases between.

This clonotype was found a few times. This rearrangement joins TRBV12-3 or TRBV12-4 to TRBJ2-7, with a weak D call TRBD1 (6 bases). The CDR3 length is 14 residues. Trimming stripped 8 bases from V and 3 bases from J, with 17 bases between. CDR3 sequence (DNA): TGTGCCAGCGCGCTAGGGGGAGTTTTCTACGAGCAGTACTTC. This codes for CASALGGVFYEQYF.

This clonotype was observed a handful of times. The chain employs TRBV19 and TRBJ1-5, with a possible D match to TRBD1 (5 bases). Trimming took off 6 bases at V and 1 base at J, with 10 bases between the two ends. Germline CDR1 LNHDA, CDR2 SQIVND (reference sequence). The CDR3 loop spans 14 amino acids. This CDR3 reads CASSLRDSNQPQHF. The CDR3 bases are TGTGCCAGTAGCCTCCGGGACAGCAATCAGCCCCAGCATTTT.

The J gene is TRBJ1-1, the V gene TRBV25-1; 7 bases fit TRBD1. Germline V lookup: CDR1 MGHDK, CDR2 SYGVNS. This CDR3 is built from 13 residues. V lost 2 bases, J lost 11 bases, and 8 bases stayed unmatched. Here the CDR3 DNA reads TGTGCCAGCAGTGAAGACAGGGACGGTCCCGCTTTCTTT. It codes for CASSEDRDGPAFF.

The chain uses TRBV21-1 and TRBJ2-2; the D call of TRBD1 is as the table states it, not checked on the DNA. TRBV21-1 is tagged as a pseudogene. The CDR3 extends over 18 amino acids. The CDR3 reads CASSTNIKNRGPTGELFF. As DNA, the CDR3 is TGTGCCAGCAGCACCAATATTAAAAACAGGGGGCCCACCGGGGAGCTGTTTTTT.

This clonotype was observed a few times. This chain joins TRBV20-1 and TRBJ1-4, with TRBD1 as a possible D gene (6 bases). Germline V gene sequence: CDR1 DFQATT, CDR2 SNEGSKA (reference sequence). With 3 bases removed from V and 5 bases from J, the gap between germline ends came to 19 bases. CDR3 length: 16 amino acids. CDR3 protein: CSARGITGKLNEKLFF. CDR3 coding DNA: TGCAGTGCTAGGGGAATAACAGGGAAGCTAAATGAAAAACTGTTTTTT.

This clonotype appeared a few times. The CDR3 DNA is TGCGCCAGCAGCTTGAGGTCAGCCGACACTTTCTATGGCTACACCTTC. This sequence encodes CASSLRSADTFYGYTF. This rearrangement joins TRBV5-1 to TRBJ1-2; D call uncertain. The CDR3 sequence is 16 residues long. The V end lost 1 base, the J end lost 4 bases, and 17 bases lay between the germline ends. Looked up from germline, CDR1 is SGHRS and CDR2 is YFSETQ. Combining the CDR3 with reference TRBV5-1 and TRBJ1-2 gives the whole variable domain KAGVTQTPRYLIKTRGQQVTLSCSPISGHRSVSWYQQTPGQGLQFLFEYFSETQRNKGNFPGRFSGRQFSNSRSEMNVSTLELGDSALYLCASSLRSADTFYGYTFGSGTRLTVV.

This chain links TRBV12-3 or TRBV12-4 with TRBJ2-5, with D unclear. CDR3 length: 15 amino acids. V was shortened by 5 bases and J by 2 bases, with 15 bases between the two germline ends. CDR3: CASSPTGLRQETQYF. DNA of the CDR3: TGTGCCAGCAGTCCTACGGGCCTGAGGCAAGAGACCCAGTACTTC.

The chain links TRBV7-9 to TRBJ1-2; TRBD1 aligns across 9 bases. Germline trimming cut 3 bases from V and 7 bases from J; bases unmatched to any gene: 12. This CDR3 is 16 amino acids long. CDR1 and CDR2 from the germline V gene are SEHNR and FQNEAQ (reference sequence). The CDR3 sequence is CASSLGQGTHQVGYTF. CDR3 in DNA: TGTGCCAGCAGCTTGGGACAGGGCACCCATCAAGTTGGCTACACCTTC.

This clonotype was picked up a small number of times. Sequence at one end of the junction differs from germline and may be a read error. CDR3 DNA sequence: TGCGCCAGAAGCTTGGATAGCCGGCAGCCCCAGCATTTT. Translated, it gives CARSLDSRQPQHF. The chain couples TRBV5-1 to TRBJ1-5; D not certain. CDR1 is SGHRS and CDR2 is YFSETQ in the germline V gene. The CDR3 runs 13 residues.

The genes are TRBV12-3 or TRBV12-4 and TRBJ1-2; possible D gene TRBD1, 6 bases. The CDR3 is made up of 15 amino acids. The CDR3 coding sequence is TGTTCCACCGGGCCCCTCGAGGGGGGGGCATGGGGCTACACCTTC. Translation: CSTGPLEGGAWGYTF.

The chain is built from TRBV2 and TRBJ2-1; the D gene is possibly TRBD2 (6 bases). V shed 11 bases and J shed 5 bases, with 10 bases lying between them. CDR1 and CDR2 (germline): SNHLY, FYNNEI. The CDR3 is made up of 11 amino acids. CDR3 DNA sequence: TGTGCCGGGGACTTTAACAATGAGCAGTTCTTC. The encoded protein is CAGDFNNEQFF.

The chain employs TRBV5-1 and TRBJ1-1; D is possibly TRBD1 (6 bases). The V and J ends lost 6 bases and 4 bases respectively, with 16 bases between them. This CDR3 has 14 residues. Germline CDR1 reads SGHRS; CDR2 reads YFSETQ. The CDR3 DNA is TGCGCCAGCAACGCACAGGGAGGGAGCACTGAAGCTTTCTTT. Translation: CASNAQGGSTEAFF.

This clonotype came up a few times. The chain carries TRBV20-1 and TRBJ2-1; 12 bases are shared with TRBD1. The CDR3 sequence is 13 residues long. CDR1 is DFQATT, CDR2 SNEGSKA, per germline (reference sequence). The V gene end was trimmed by 6 bases and the J gene end by 8 bases; junction bases not matched to a gene: 5. CDR3 sequence reads: CSAVGQGAYEQFF. In nucleotides, the CDR3 is TGCAGTGCAGTGGGACAGGGGGCTTATGAGCAGTTCTTC.

This clonotype has a handful of counts. The chain joins TRBV6-5 to TRBJ1-4; a possible D gene is TRBD1 (6 bases). CDR3 length equals 15 residues. Trimming stripped 6 bases from V and 0 bases from J, with 11 bases between. The germline V gene has CDR1 MNHEY and CDR2 SVGAGI. DNA of the CDR3: TGTGCCAGCAGCTCAGGGGACGCAACTAATGAAAAACTGTTTTTT. Its translation: CASSSGDATNEKLFF.

V usage is TRBV4-1 and J usage is TRBJ2-3; D may correspond to TRBD1 or TRBD2 (6 bases each). Trimming removed 4 bases at V and 5 bases at J, with 16 bases between. The CDR3 has 15 amino acids. CDR1 is MGHRA, CDR2 YSYEKL, per germline. The CDR3 is CASSPREAGEDTQYF. For the CDR3, the DNA is TGCGCCAGCAGCCCCAGGGAGGCAGGGGAAGATACGCAGTATTTT.